This TCR beta chain was observed in a study of blood T cells in healthy people across ages. Then a second PCR, running roughly 7 to 11 cycles, was carried out with a sample-barcoded 5' primer and a J-beta primer mix. Each cDNA molecule was tagged by a template-switch adaptor with 12 random nucleotides. TCRdb processed the 5' RACE reads anew with MiXCR; each CDR3 protein has one entry. Among 630,000 or so distinct CDR3 sequences listed, 25% to 35% were seen once. The germline CDR1 and CDR2 sequences are PRHDT and FYEKMQ (reference sequence). V gave up 1 base and J gave up 0 bases; unmatched junction bases: 8. CDR3 length: 17 residues.

This TCR was recovered from a woman over 75 in good health. The J gene is TRBJ1-2, the V gene TRBV13; 7 positions agree with TRBD1. The specimen sequenced was blood. Here the CDR3 DNA reads TGTGCCAGCAGCTTAGACAGGGGTGGCGGGTCTAACTATGGCTACACCTTC. Protein product: CASSLDRGGGSNYGYTF. The full variable domain, in which reference TRBV13 and TRBJ1-2 provide the parts outside the CDR3, is AAGVIQSPRHLIKEKRETATLKCYPIPRHDTVYWYQQGPGQDPQFLISFYEKMQSDKGSIPDRFSAQQFSDYHSELNMSSLELGDSALYFCASSLDRGGGSNYGYTFGSGTRLTVV.